This T cell receptor (beta chain) comes out of a study of cytomegalovirus exposure and HLA in healthy donors. The study ran its PCR with 60 Vbeta and 13 Jbeta primers. Method: immunoSEQ multiplex PCR; TCRdb's copy keeps in-frame clones and lacks some. The sample carries about 200,000 clones, approximately 86% recorded once. Germline V gene lookup returns CDR1 LNHDA and CDR2 SQIVND (reference sequence). This CDR3 comprises 13 residues. The ends were cut back, 6 bases at V and 6 bases at J, with 14 bases in the middle. Sample: PBMCs. This receptor was identified in a woman between 25 and 40 years old in good health and CMV-seronegative. V is TRBV19 and J is TRBJ2-5, with D possibly being TRBD2 (6 bases). The CDR3 region has the DNA TGTGCCAGTAGCCCGGGGAGGCAGCAGACCCAGTACTTC. Its protein product is CASSPGRQQTQYF.